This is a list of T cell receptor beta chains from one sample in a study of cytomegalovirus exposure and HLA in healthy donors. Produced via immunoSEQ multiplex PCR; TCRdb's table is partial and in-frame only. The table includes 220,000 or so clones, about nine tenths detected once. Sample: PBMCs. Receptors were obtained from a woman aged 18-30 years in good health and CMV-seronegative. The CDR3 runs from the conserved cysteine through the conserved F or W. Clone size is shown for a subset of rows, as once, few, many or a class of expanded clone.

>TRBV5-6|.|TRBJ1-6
CASSLVQRSSYNSPLHF
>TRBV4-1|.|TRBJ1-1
CASSHPLRRSTEAFF
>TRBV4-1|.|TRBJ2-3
CASSQFMGGRQSTDTQYF
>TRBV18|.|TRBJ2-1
CASSPLTSGLYNEQFF
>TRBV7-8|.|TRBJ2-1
CASSSMLGSEQFF
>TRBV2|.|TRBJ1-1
CASSEAGQENTEAFF
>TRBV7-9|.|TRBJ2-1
CASSLVAVMDNEQFF
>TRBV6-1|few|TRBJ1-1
CASRGHTMNTEAFF
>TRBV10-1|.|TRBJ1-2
CASSGGGEGLRRVYYGYTF
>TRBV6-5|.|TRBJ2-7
CASIETGGSYEQYF
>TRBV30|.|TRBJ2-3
CAWSVMRLRGTDTQYF
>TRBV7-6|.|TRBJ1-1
CASSLAQGRAPDTEAFF
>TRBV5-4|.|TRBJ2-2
CASSPGLAPGELFF
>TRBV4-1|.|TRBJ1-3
CASSRPPEGGDTIYF
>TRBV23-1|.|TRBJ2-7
CASSHPGVNYEQYF
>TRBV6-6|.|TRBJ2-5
CASSYSRTGVETQYF
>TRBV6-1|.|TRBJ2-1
CATLLAGGYNEQFF
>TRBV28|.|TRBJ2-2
CASSWANTGELFF
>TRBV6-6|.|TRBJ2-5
CASGPGGWGETQYF
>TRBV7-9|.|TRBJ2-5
CASSRRREPGETQYF
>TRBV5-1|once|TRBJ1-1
CASSLLQGSNTEAFF
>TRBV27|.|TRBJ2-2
CASSEQRGTGELFF
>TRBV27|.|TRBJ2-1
CASSQRWTSGIYNEQFF
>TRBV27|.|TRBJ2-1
CASVFREGLGNEQFF
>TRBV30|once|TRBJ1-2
CAWNRDRGREDYGYTF
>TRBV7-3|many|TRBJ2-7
CASSAGTPPTYEQYF
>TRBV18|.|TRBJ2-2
CASSPGQGTGELFF